The 25 T cell receptor beta chains below come from one sample, sequenced in a study of T-cell memory formation after mild COVID-19 (dated by TCRdb to the early 2020s). Library preparation employed 5' RACE. Sequencing took place on an Illumina NovaSeq 6000. TCRdb trimmed public reads at Q25 via fastp, called clones via MiXCR and kept in-frame beta chains. Each CDR3 protein appears once, grouped with its most common genes and DNA. The sample records around 340,000 distinct CDR3 sequences, around 15% of which are singletons. The ten biggest clones cover under 25% of the sample. Source material: PBMCs or a T cell subset sorted from them (not recorded which). These receptors all come from a man aged 18 to 29 who had mild COVID-19 (a few samples of this study predate the infection). The sample titles of this study are shuffled in the database, so cell type and time point are left out; the donor was told from shared clones.

For the CDR3, the DNA is TGCAGTGCTAGGGGGACAGAATTCCCCCAAGAGACCCAGTACTTC. Translation: CSARGTEFPQETQYF. The chain recombines TRBV20-1 with TRBJ2-5, with 7 nucleotides matching TRBD1. The V gene end was trimmed by 3 bases and the J gene end by 1 base; junction bases not matched to a gene: 8. The CDR3 loop spans 15 amino acids. The germline CDR1 and CDR2 sequences are DFQATT and SNEGSKA (reference sequence).

Ten or more counts support this clonotype. J is TRBJ1-5 and V is TRBV5-1, with 9 nucleotides matching TRBD1. V was clipped by 4 bases and J by 7 bases; unmatched bases: 6. Per germline, CDR1 SGHRS and CDR2 YFSETQ. CDR3 length: 14 amino acids. The CDR3 spells CASSPGTGRQPQHF. For the CDR3, the DNA is TGCGCCAGCAGCCCTGGGACAGGGAGACAGCCCCAGCATTTT.

This chain connects TRBV10-3 to TRBJ2-1, with D possibly TRBD1 on 6 matching bases. The CDR3 contains 12 residues. V dropped 8 bases and J dropped 5 bases, with 10 bases sitting between them. Germline V gene data show CDR1 as ENHRY and CDR2 as SYGVKD. CDR3 nucleotides: TGTGCCATCTCAGGGGACCACAATGAGCAGTTCTTC. Translation: CAISGDHNEQFF.

The chain employs TRBV5-5 and TRBJ1-1, with TRBD1 as a possible D gene (5 bases). The CDR3 loop spans 15 amino acids. From germline, CDR1 is SGHKS and CDR2 YYEKEE (reference sequence). V was trimmed by 2 bases and J by 0 bases, leaving 11 bases between them. CDR3 residues: CASSFRDVVNTEAFF. The DNA of the CDR3 is TGTGCCAGCAGCTTTCGGGACGTTGTGAACACTGAAGCTTTCTTT.

The chain recombines TRBV5-1 with TRBJ2-6; D might be TRBD2 (6 bases). Germline V CDR1 and CDR2: SGHRS, YFSETQ. V was shortened by 0 bases and J by 3 bases, with 13 bases between the two germline ends. The CDR3 is 17 residues long. This CDR3 reads CASSLERPGVGANVLTF. The DNA for the CDR3 is TGCGCCAGCAGCTTGGAAAGACCGGGAGTTGGGGCCAACGTCCTGACTTTC.

The V call is TRBV4-2, the J call TRBJ2-1; 9 bases align to TRBD2. CDR3 length: 16 residues. Germline-derived CDR1 and CDR2 are LGHNA and YNFKEQ. J was trimmed by 0 bases and V by 4 bases; bases with no gene match: 4. The CDR3 sequence is CASSLNSGSSYNEQFF. In DNA, the CDR3 is TGTGCCAGCAGCCTGAATAGCGGGAGCTCCTACAATGAGCAGTTCTTC.

The chain joins TRBV7-8 to TRBJ1-5; TRBD1 aligns across 9 bases. The germline CDR1 and CDR2 sequences are SGHVS and FQNEAQ. Trimming at V came to 5 bases and at J to 2 bases, leaving 10 bases not matched to a gene. This CDR3 comprises 17 residues. CDR3 coding DNA: TGTGCCAGCAGCCGCAACAGGGGGCGCTTCCGCAATCAGCCCCAGCATTTT. Protein sequence: CASSRNRGRFRNQPQHF.

The gene calls are TRBV15 and TRBJ2-5; TRBD2 matches 8 bases. Germline V gene sequence: CDR1 LNHNV, CDR2 YYDKDF (reference sequence). The V segment lost 1 base and the J segment 5 bases; nucleotides outside the gene matches: 15. The CDR3 sequence is 18 residues long. CDR3 sequence (DNA): TGTGCCACCAGCAGAGCCCTACTAGCGGAGGTGTTTGAGGAGACCCAGTACTTC. Its translation: CATSRALLAEVFEETQYF.

This clonotype was seen only a few times. V is TRBV20-1 and J is TRBJ1-5; perhaps TRBD1 as D (6 bases). The ends were cut back, 8 bases at V and 1 base at J, with 15 bases in the middle. This CDR3 is built from 14 residues. CDR1 is DFQATT, CDR2 SNEGSKA, per germline (reference sequence). DNA of the CDR3: TGCAGTTCGGGGGGCGCGTCCAGCAATCAGCCCCAGCATTTT. Its translation is CSSGGASSNQPQHF.

The chain uses TRBV9 and TRBJ2-5; 8 positions agree with TRBD1. V trimming: 6 bases; J trimming: 2 bases; junction bases outside the gene matches: 6. This CDR3 has 14 amino acids. Germline V lookup: CDR1 SGDLS, CDR2 YYNGEE. The CDR3 reads CASTVGTGQETQYF. The DNA for the CDR3 is TGTGCCAGCACCGTTGGGACAGGACAAGAGACCCAGTACTTC.

This clonotype has only a few counts. For the CDR3, the DNA is TGCGCCAGCGGGGGAATGACTAGCGGGGGTACAGATACGCAGTATTTT. This codes for CASGGMTSGGTDTQYF. The chain links TRBV5-1 to TRBJ2-3; TRBD2 matches 12 bases. The V and J ends lost 7 bases and 3 bases, in that order; junction bases with no gene match: 9. Germline-derived CDR1 and CDR2 are SGHRS and YFSETQ. The length of the CDR3 is 16 residues.

This clonotype was picked up a small number of times. V and J are TRBV12-3 or TRBV12-4 and TRBJ2-7; a weak D match, TRBD2 (5 bases). Trimming cost V 6 bases and J 4 bases, with 13 bases left between them. The CDR3 contains 13 residues. Here the CDR3 DNA reads TGTGCCAGCAGGGTGGAGGATAGGTACGAGCAGTACTTC. This codes for CASRVEDRYEQYF.

This clonotype was seen more than once but under ten times. The rearrangement joins TRBV19 to TRBJ1-2; TRBD1 aligns across 7 bases. CDR1 and CDR2 from the germline V gene are LNHDA and SQIVND (reference sequence). The length of the CDR3 is 16 residues. With V trimmed by 5 bases and J by 6 bases, 15 bases remained unmatched. CDR3 DNA sequence: TGTGCCAGTAGTCTTCGACCGATATCCGACAGGGATGGCTACACCTTC. This translates into CASSLRPISDRDGYTF.

Many counts were recorded for this clonotype. The chain employs TRBV20-1 and TRBJ2-2; TRBD1 aligns across 10 bases. The CDR3 sequence is 16 residues long. From germline, CDR1 is DFQATT and CDR2 SNEGSKA (reference sequence). V trimming: 0 bases; J trimming: 3 bases; junction bases outside the gene matches: 4. This chain's CDR3 is CSARDGDRGDTGELFF. In DNA form, the CDR3 reads TGCAGTGCTAGAGATGGGGACAGGGGCGACACCGGGGAGCTGTTTTTT.

The genes are TRBV18 and TRBJ2-2, with TRBD2 identical over 11 bases. Germline V CDR1 and CDR2: KGHSH, LQKENI. V trimming: 4 bases; J trimming: 6 bases; junction bases outside the gene matches: 10. CDR3 length equals 17 residues. The CDR3 loop is CASSRGLADLNSGELFF. In DNA, the CDR3 is TGTGCCAGCTCACGGGGACTAGCGGATCTCAACTCCGGGGAGCTGTTTTTT.

This clonotype was observed a few times. This rearrangement joins TRBV7-7 to TRBJ2-1; TRBD2 might be the D (6 bases). Trimming took off 7 bases at V and 6 bases at J, with 13 bases between the two ends. The CDR3 length is 13 residues. Germline CDR1 is SSHAT and CDR2 is FNYEAQ (reference sequence). The CDR3 nucleotides are TGTGCCAGCACTGCTGCGGGACCCAATGAGCAGTTCTTC. It is translated as CASTAAGPNEQFF.

This clonotype appeared many times. The chain couples TRBV6-2 or TRBV6-3 to TRBJ2-3; a possible D gene is TRBD2 (6 bases). V gave up 8 bases and J gave up 3 bases, with 12 bases separating them. The CDR3 contains 13 residues. Germline loops: CDR1 MNHEY, CDR2 SVGEGT. CDR3 residues: CASVAGGTDTQYF. In DNA form, the CDR3 reads TGTGCCAGCGTCGCAGGAGGGACAGATACGCAGTATTTT.

This clonotype came up a few times. The chain joins TRBV10-3 to TRBJ1-3, with TRBD1 identical over 8 bases. Trimming removed 6 bases from V and 2 bases from J; junction bases left unmatched: 6. The CDR3 covers 15 residues. The germline CDR1 and CDR2 sequences are ENHRY and SYGVKD. The CDR3 is CAIRTDRVAGNTIYF. The CDR3 nucleotides are TGTGCCATCAGGACGGACAGGGTGGCTGGAAACACCATATATTTT.

This clonotype was observed a single time. This chain links TRBV6-5 with TRBJ1-2; the D gene is possibly TRBD1 (5 bases). Germline CDR1 and CDR2: MNHEY and SVGAGI. The CDR3 has 14 amino acids. V shed 2 bases and J shed 1 base, with 8 bases lying between them. The CDR3 sequence: CASSYDSNNYGYTF. In DNA form, the CDR3 reads TGTGCCAGCAGTTACGACAGCAATAACTATGGCTACACCTTC.

This clonotype showed up many times. This chain uses TRBV6-1 with TRBJ2-4, with unresolved D. This CDR3 is 15 amino acids long. Trimming pared 3 bases from V and 0 bases from J, leaving 9 bases between. CDR1 is MNHNS, CDR2 SASEGT, per germline. The CDR3 sequence is CASSDFGSAKNIQYF. The CDR3 DNA follows: TGTGCCAGCAGTGATTTTGGGTCAGCCAAAAACATTCAGTACTTC.

This clonotype was counted at least ten times. The V gene is TRBV7-9, the J gene TRBJ2-5, with D perhaps TRBD1 (6 bases). The CDR3 runs 13 residues. Germline CDR1 and CDR2: SEHNR and FQNEAQ (reference sequence). Trimming took off 5 bases at V and 3 bases at J, with 10 bases between the two ends. The CDR3 bases are TGTGCCAGCAGCCGAAGGGGGAAAGAGACCCAGTACTTC. Its protein product is CASSRRGKETQYF.

The chain joins TRBV7-9 to TRBJ2-6; D is possibly TRBD1 (5 bases). V was clipped by 3 bases and J by 0 bases, with 12 bases between them. Germline V gene lookup returns CDR1 SEHNR and CDR2 FQNEAQ (reference sequence). The CDR3 is made up of 17 amino acids. The CDR3 loop reads CASSFPGHLSGANVLTF. In DNA form, the CDR3 reads TGTGCCAGCAGCTTTCCCGGACACCTCTCTGGGGCCAACGTCCTGACTTTC.

This clonotype appeared a few times. This chain connects TRBV6-2 or TRBV6-3 to TRBJ1-1, with 7 nucleotides matching TRBD1. Germline trimming cut 8 bases from V and 4 bases from J; bases unmatched to any gene: 7. Germline values: CDR1 MNHEY, CDR2 SVGEGT. The CDR3 runs 13 residues. CDR3 nucleotides: TGTGCCAGCCGCCGTAACAGGGGCACTGAAGCTTTCTTT. Its protein product is CASRRNRGTEAFF.

The CDR3: CASRRTGTGAGELFF. CDR3 in DNA: TGTGCCAGCAGGCGAACCGGGACAGGGGCCGGGGAGCTGTTTTTT. The chain recombines TRBV11-3 with TRBJ2-2, with 10 bases identical to TRBD1. After removal of 6 bases from V and 6 bases from J, the junction contained 7 bases not matched to a gene. The CDR3 sequence is 15 residues long. Germline V gene data show CDR1 as SGHNT and CDR2 as YENEEA.

This clonotype was detected ten times or more. The chain joins TRBV5-6 to TRBJ2-3; tentatively, D is TRBD1 (6 bases). Per the germline V gene, CDR1 is SGHDT and CDR2 is YYEEEE. The CDR3 totals 17 residues. Trimming pared 4 bases from V and 2 bases from J, leaving 20 bases between. The CDR3 DNA sequence: TGTGCCAGCAGCCTTTATGGGATTCAGGGGCCCACAGATACGCAGTATTTT. It is translated as CASSLYGIQGPTDTQYF. The whole variable domain, filled in from reference TRBV5-6 and TRBJ2-3, reads DAGVTQSPTHLIKTRGQQVTLRCSPKSGHDTVSWYQQALGQGPQFIFQYYEEEERQRGNFPDRFSGHQFPNYSSELNVNALLLGDSALYLCASSLYGIQGPTDTQYFGPGTRLTVL.